The 28 T cell receptor beta chains reported below all come from one sample, sequenced in a study of CXCR3-negative and CXCR3-positive naive CD8 T cells. Carrying UMI labels, the TRB cDNA libraries were prepared through 5' RACE. TCRdb reprocessed the 5' RACE reads; each CDR3 protein has one entry and no DNA is given. Its clone listing holds 84,000 or so distinct CDR3 sequences. These receptors are not linked to any known antigen. Study-wide results and limits: When CXCR3-positive naive cells were set against CXCR3-negative naive cells, the former had more hydrophobic TRB CDR3s.

Sequenced material: naive CXCR3+ CD8+ T cells from blood. Regarding subset: CD45RO-CCR7+CD27+CD95- naive CD8+ T cells expressing CXCR3 (TNR3+). These receptors all come from a human donor in good health. Some clones in this sample may be carry-over from other donors' samples.

This chain connects TRBV20-1 to TRBJ1-2. From germline, CDR1 is DFQATT and CDR2 SNEGSKA (reference sequence). The CDR3 contains 12 residues. The CDR3 protein is CSARWLEYGYTF.

V gene TRBV29-1 combines with J gene TRBJ1-2; the TRBD1 assignment by TCRdb is unverifiable without DNA. This CDR3 contains 14 residues. Germline CDR1 SQVTM, CDR2 ANQGSEA. CDR3 residues: CSVEGAPPNYGYTF.

The rearrangement uses TRBV4-1 and TRBJ2-7; there is no DNA to check the TCRdb D call of TRBD1. The length of the CDR3 is 14 residues. Germline-derived CDR1 and CDR2 are MGHRA and YSYEKL. The CDR3 spells CASSHRDGAYEQYF.

The chain links TRBV27 to TRBJ1-3. This CDR3 contains 16 residues. Germline V gene data show CDR1 as MNHEY and CDR2 as SMNVEV (reference sequence). This CDR3 is CASRTAGLTSGNTIYF.

The V and J genes are TRBV14 and TRBJ1-1. The germline V gene encodes CDR1 SGHDN and CDR2 FVKESK. The CDR3 spans 12 residues. The CDR3 protein is CASSRLITEAFF.

This chain joins TRBV5-1 and TRBJ2-4; the TCRdb call, TRBD1, lacks DNA for checking. This CDR3 region has 16 residues. Germline lookup yields CDR1 SGHRS and CDR2 YFSETQ. Here the CDR3 reads CASSGPLQGRKNIQYF. The whole variable domain, filled in from reference TRBV5-1 and TRBJ2-4, reads KAGVTQTPRYLIKTRGQQVTLSCSPISGHRSVSWYQQTPGQGLQFLFEYFSETQRNKGNFPGRFSGRQFSNSRSEMNVSTLELGDSALYLCASSGPLQGRKNIQYFGAGTRLSVL.

The genes are TRBV27 and TRBJ2-7; TCRdb picks TRBD1, but there is no DNA to check that call. CDR1 MNHEY and CDR2 SMNVEV come from the germline V gene (reference sequence). The CDR3 covers 14 residues. CDR3 amino acids: CASSLRGDAYEQYF.

This chain links TRBV7-6 with TRBJ2-5; the TCRdb D gene call, TRBD1, has no DNA to confirm it. Germline loops: CDR1 SGHVS, CDR2 FNYEAQ. The CDR3 spans 18 residues. This chain's CDR3 is CASSSPGQGWRVEETQYF.

The chain joins TRBV28 to TRBJ1-5; TCRdb's D call of TRBD1 is untestable without DNA. This CDR3 contains 14 residues. The V gene's germline CDR1 is MDHEN and CDR2 SYDVKM. CDR3 residues: CASSPRGANQPQHF.

J is TRBJ2-7 and V is TRBV20-1; without DNA, the TCRdb call of TRBD2 cannot be checked. The CDR3 sequence is 15 residues long. Germline CDR1 DFQATT, CDR2 SNEGSKA (reference sequence). The CDR3: CSARGLAAISYEQYF.

The rearrangement uses TRBV28 and TRBJ1-1; TCRdb gives TRBD1 as the D gene, but with no DNA this cannot be confirmed. Germline V gene sequence: CDR1 MDHEN, CDR2 SYDVKM. The CDR3 has 14 amino acids. CDR3 residues: CASSPPRGTTEAFF.

V gene TRBV4-1 combines with J gene TRBJ2-1; without DNA, the TCRdb call of TRBD1 cannot be checked. The CDR3 is 11 residues long. In germline, CDR1 is MGHRA, CDR2 YSYEKL. Here the CDR3 reads CASGMGTEQFF.

The chain recombines TRBV5-1 with TRBJ2-2; lacking DNA, the TRBD1 call made by TCRdb goes unchecked. The germline CDR1 and CDR2 sequences are SGHRS and YFSETQ. CDR3 length: 17 residues. The CDR3 here is CASSSRVGGPGTGELFF.

The chain recombines TRBV12-3 or TRBV12-4 with TRBJ2-1; TCRdb proposes TRBD1, but this gene call is untestable without DNA. The CDR3 sequence is 14 residues long. CDR3: CASSFSGGYDEQFF.

This sequence joins TRBV4-2 and TRBJ2-3; TCRdb's assignment of TRBD2 cannot be checked, as there is no DNA. The germline V gene encodes CDR1 LGHNA and CDR2 YNFKEQ. The CDR3 runs 15 residues. CDR3 amino acids: CASRLRGGGPDTQYF.

The V and J genes are TRBV27 and TRBJ2-1; lacking DNA, the TRBD2 call made by TCRdb goes unchecked. Per the germline V gene, CDR1 is MNHEY and CDR2 is SMNVEV (reference sequence). The CDR3 length is 15 residues. The CDR3 loop reads CASSFGLAFSGEQFF.

The CDR3 reads CATWLGGSYEQYF. The chain is built from TRBV10-3 and TRBJ2-7; TCRdb calls TRBD1, which cannot be checked without DNA. This CDR3 has 13 residues. The germline gives CDR1 ENHRY, CDR2 SYGVKD.

The CDR3 loop reads CASSPWGGTYEQYF. The V call is TRBV5-8, the J call TRBJ2-7; without DNA, the TCRdb call of TRBD1 cannot be checked. Germline-derived CDR1 and CDR2 are SGHTS and YDEGEE. The CDR3 is 14 residues long.

J is TRBJ2-3 and V is TRBV10-3. Germline V gives CDR1 ENHRY, CDR2 SYGVKD. CDR3 size: 14 residues. CDR3 loop: CAIRGGPTTDTQYF.

The chain links TRBV28 to TRBJ1-1; TCRdb's D call, TRBD1, is unchecked because there is no DNA. The CDR3 is made up of 13 amino acids. Germline V gives CDR1 MDHEN, CDR2 SYDVKM. Here the CDR3 reads CASRATGLTEAFF.

The rearrangement links TRBV29-1 to TRBJ2-7. This CDR3 has 13 residues. The germline gives CDR1 SQVTM, CDR2 ANQGSEA. CDR3: CSVQVGTSYEQYF.

The chain carries TRBV5-5 and TRBJ2-6. This CDR3 has 12 residues. Germline lookup yields CDR1 SGHKS and CDR2 YYEKEE (reference sequence). The chain's CDR3 is CASSPGANVLTF.

The V gene is TRBV5-1, the J gene TRBJ2-1. The CDR3 consists of 12 residues. Germline CDR1 is SGHRS and CDR2 is YFSETQ. The CDR3 loop reads CASSLLVNEQFF.

The gene calls are TRBV4-3 and TRBJ2-7. This CDR3 has 15 amino acids. Germline V CDR1 and CDR2: LGHNA, YSLEER. CDR3: CASSQDVTSSYEQYF.

The genes are TRBV20-1 and TRBJ2-7; the TCRdb D gene call, TRBD2, has no DNA to confirm it. The CDR3 is made up of 15 amino acids. The V gene's germline CDR1 is DFQATT and CDR2 SNEGSKA (reference sequence). The CDR3 loop is CSARDIRGPSYEQYF.

The J gene is TRBJ2-1, the V gene TRBV3-1; the D call of TRBD2 rests on TCRdb alone, since no DNA is present to check it. CDR1 and CDR2 (germline): LGHDT, YNNKEL (reference sequence). This CDR3 spans 15 amino acids. CDR3 residues: CASSQEGAGEDEQFF.

This rearrangement joins TRBV10-3 to TRBJ2-2; the TCRdb D gene call, TRBD2, has no DNA to confirm it. This CDR3 is built from 17 residues. Looked up from germline, CDR1 is ENHRY and CDR2 is SYGVKD. CDR3 sequence reads: CAISEGLAGGLTGELFF.

V is TRBV7-9 and J is TRBJ2-3; TCRdb indicates TRBD1, and absent DNA this call remains unverified. The CDR3 runs 15 residues. The germline gives CDR1 SEHNR, CDR2 FQNEAQ (reference sequence). CDR3 region: CASSLWGQGTDTQYF.